These 9 T cell receptor beta chains share one sample of origin, sequenced in a study of T cells after yellow fever vaccination. TCRdb passed the 5' RACE reads through MiXCR, listing each CDR3 protein once. The sample contains about 350,000 distinct CDR3 sequences, about 9.9% of which appear only once. The sequencing used PBMCs, collected on the day of the first yellow fever vaccination. The receptor source for this set is a man aged 18 to 29 who received the YFV17D yellow fever vaccine.

As regards this clonotype: A much larger clone sits a single nucleotide away, making a read error possible. The V call is TRBV10-3, the J call TRBJ2-1; TRBD2 might be the D (6 bases). Germline V gene data show CDR1 as ENHRY and CDR2 as SYGVKD. The CDR3 consists of 13 residues. CDR3 sequence reads: CAISENIAAEQIF. The CDR3 coding sequence is TGTGCCATCAGTGAGAACATAGCGGCTGAGCAGATCTTC.

This clonotype was picked up a small number of times. The chain couples TRBV6-1 to TRBJ2-2; D gene ambiguous. The CDR3 has 13 residues. Trimming took off 1 base at V and 6 bases at J, with 6 bases between the two ends. The germline CDR1 and CDR2 sequences are MNHNS and SASEGT. For the CDR3, the DNA is TGTGCCAGCAGTGAAGGGGTTTCCGGGGAGCTGTTTTTT. It yields the protein CASSEGVSGELFF.

This clonotype was detected a few times. The chain uses TRBV4-3 and TRBJ2-6, with TRBD1 matching over 9 bases. V was clipped by 7 bases and J by 0 bases; unmatched bases: 7. CDR3 length equals 17 residues. The V gene's germline CDR1 is LGHNA and CDR2 YSLEER. CDR3: CASKQGAHFSGANVLTF. The CDR3 DNA reads TGCGCCAGCAAACAGGGGGCCCACTTCTCTGGGGCCAACGTCCTGACTTTC.

This clonotype was observed at least ten times. V and J are TRBV5-1 and TRBJ2-1; 13 bases are a match to TRBD2. The CDR3 contains 14 residues. The V and J ends lost 3 bases and 10 bases, in that order; junction bases with no gene match: 4. Germline loops: CDR1 SGHRS, CDR2 YFSETQ. This CDR3 is CASSSTSGGAEQFF. The CDR3 coding sequence is TGCGCCAGCAGCTCTACTAGCGGGGGGGCAGAGCAGTTCTTC. Filled out from reference TRBV5-1 and TRBJ2-1, the complete variable domain reads KAGVTQTPRYLIKTRGQQVTLSCSPISGHRSVSWYQQTPGQGLQFLFEYFSETQRNKGNFPGRFSGRQFSNSRSEMNVSTLELGDSALYLCASSSTSGGAEQFFGPGTRLTVL.

This clonotype was seen a few times. The chain employs TRBV12-3 or TRBV12-4 and TRBJ2-3, with 7 bases fitting TRBD2. The CDR3 extends over 13 amino acids. V was clipped by 6 bases and J by 10 bases; unmatched bases: 10. CDR3 coding DNA: TGTGCCAGCAGCCGGAGACTAGCAAGGGCGCAGTATTTT. Encoded protein: CASSRRLARAQYF.

The table lists this clonotype with a count of one. This chain links TRBV28 with TRBJ2-5; D remains ambiguous. CDR3 size: 12 residues. Germline loops: CDR1 MDHEN, CDR2 SYDVKM. Trimming took 8 bases from V and 1 from J, leaving 8 bases between them. The CDR3 sequence is CASGSSQETQYF. The CDR3 nucleotides read TGTGCCAGCGGCAGCAGCCAAGAGACCCAGTACTTC. Supplemented by reference TRBV28 and TRBJ2-5, the full variable domain reads DVKVTQSSRYLVKRTGEKVFLECVQDMDHENMFWYRQDPGLGLRLIYFSYDVKMKEKGDIPEGYSVSREKKERFSLILESASTNQTSMYLCASGSSQETQYFGPGTRLLVL.

The chain joins TRBV20-1 to TRBJ1-6, with 11 bases matching TRBD1. The J segment lost 5 bases and the V segment lost 4 bases, leaving 4 bases of the junction unmatched. The CDR3 has 15 residues. Germline values: CDR1 DFQATT, CDR2 SNEGSKA (reference sequence). CDR3 loop: CSATGQGVDNSPLHF. Here the CDR3 DNA reads TGCAGTGCTACGGGACAGGGGGTCGATAATTCACCCCTCCACTTT.

The chain combines TRBV12-3 or TRBV12-4 with TRBJ1-2; D gene uncertain. V gave up 1 base and J gave up 4 bases, with 7 bases separating them. The CDR3 length is 13 residues. CDR3 amino acids: CASSLGIGYGYTF. CDR3 nucleotides: TGTGCCAGCAGTTTAGGGATTGGCTATGGCTACACCTTC.

The rearrangement uses TRBV21-1 and TRBJ2-7; the DNA was not compared with TRBD1, the D call given in the table. TRBV21-1 is shown as a pseudogene. CDR3 length equals 16 residues. CDR3 DNA sequence: TGTGCCAGCTCCCTGGCAGGGACAGGGTGTAAGTACGAGCAGTACTTC. Amino acid sequence: CASSLAGTGCKYEQYF.